The present T cell receptor (beta chain) was sequenced within a study of T cells in Graves' hyperthyroidism and ophthalmopathy. Template material for amplifying TCR beta CDR3 regions consisted of RNA transcripts. The TCR CDR3 was amplified in a first-round RT-PCR using the HTBI primer set. One entry per CDR3 protein results from TCRdb running MiXCR on the multiplex PCR reads. The sample lists a few hundred thousand distinct CDR3 sequences; about 16% were seen once. This CDR3 spans 16 amino acids. Germline CDR1 is LGHDT and CDR2 is YNNKEL (reference sequence). The V gene lost 2 bases and the J gene lost 5 bases, with 15 bases spanning the gap. There are many counts of this clonotype.

The chain is built from TRBV3-1 and TRBJ2-2; D perhaps matches TRBD1 (6 bases). The sequenced sample was blood. The clonotype comes from a woman aged 60-75 years with Graves' ophthalmopathy. In nucleotides, the CDR3 is TGTGCCAGCAGCCAACGACCCGGGACAAGGACCGGGGAGCTGTTTTTT. As protein: CASSQRPGTRTGELFF.